The 4 T cell receptor beta chains in this list originate from one sample, sequenced in a study of shared clonotypes between healthy human individuals. This table comes from immunoSEQ multiplex PCR, and its TCRdb copy is limited to in-frame clones, with some not included. Altogether 2 million to 2.5 million clones are present, more than 85% being singletons, with the ten largest covering about 0.34%. The sample consisted of naive CD4+ T cells from PBMCs. Subset given: CD45RA+ positively selected. The receptor source for this set is a man younger than 30 in good health. Some clones in this sample may be carry-over from other donors' samples.

The V and J genes are TRBV2 and TRBJ2-3; no definite D call. Trimming removed 3 bases at V and 1 base at J, with 8 bases between. CDR1 SNHLY and CDR2 FYNNEI come from the germline V gene. This CDR3 comprises 14 residues. DNA of the CDR3: TGTGCCAGCAGTGACCAAGGTCGCACAGATACGCAGTATTTT. Its translation is CASSDQGRTDTQYF.

The J gene is TRBJ1-1, the V gene TRBV5-1, with TRBD1 matching 8 bases. With 2 bases clipped from V and 3 bases from J, the junction kept 18 bases outside the gene matches. Germline-derived CDR1 and CDR2 are SGHRS and YFSETQ. The CDR3 spans 19 residues. The CDR3 loop is CASSFSGGPPFGFDTEAFF. CDR3 in DNA: TGCGCCAGCAGCTTTTCAGGGGGCCCTCCCTTCGGTTTTGACACTGAAGCTTTCTTT.

The chain combines TRBV4-2 with TRBJ2-2; TRBD1 matches 7 bases. The ends lost 2 bases at V and 3 bases at J; junction bases unmatched: 9. The CDR3 sequence is 17 residues long. The germline V gene has CDR1 LGHNA and CDR2 YNFKEQ. In nucleotides, the CDR3 is TGTGCCAGCAGCCAAAGAAAAACAGGGGATCACACCGGGGAGCTGTTTTTT. Translated, it gives CASSQRKTGDHTGELFF.

The rearrangement links TRBV6-5 to TRBJ1-5, with D maybe TRBD1 (5 bases). CDR1 is MNHEY and CDR2 is SVGAGI in the germline V gene. V was trimmed by 6 bases and J by 0 bases, leaving 9 bases between them. This CDR3 is built from 14 residues. CDR3 nucleotide sequence: TGTGCCAGCAGCTCGGGGGATAGCAATCAGCCCCAGCATTTT. It is translated as CASSSGDSNQPQHF.